Here is one T cell receptor beta chain with its context. Antigen specificity is unknown. The data were obtained in a study of CD8 T cells in ankylosing spondylitis. Study-wide results and limits: Disease-linked clones were reportedly significantly enriched in matched ankylosing spondylitis synovial fluid.

This CDR3 contains 15 residues. Trimming removed 6 bases from V and 3 bases from J, with 16 bases in between. Germline CDR1 SGHRS, CDR2 YFSETQ. Quantitative 5'-RACE with molecular barcodes generated TCR beta libraries. TCRdb re-derived calls from the 5' RACE reads in MiXCR, one entry per CDR3 protein. In the table there are a few hundred thousand distinct CDR3 sequences, around a tenth of which are singletons. Sequenced material: blood, either unsorted or a sorted T cell fraction (not recorded which). The chain couples TRBV5-1 to TRBJ2-1; possibly TRBD2 for D (6 bases). The source is a female donor with ankylosing spondylitis or in good health (not recorded which). The CDR3 DNA is TGCGCCAGCACCGCCTGGAGGGAGGACTACAATGAGCAGTTCTTC. Protein: CASTAWREDYNEQFF.